This entry describes one T cell receptor (beta chain). The sample originates from a study of shared clonotypes between healthy human individuals. For the study at large: Each donor contributed plates that comprised three CD4 naive, three CD4 memory, two CD8 naive and one CD8 memory.

Germline assignment: CDR1 MGHRA and CDR2 YSYEKL. The CDR3 length is 15 residues. V gave up 1 base and J gave up 4 bases, with 10 bases separating them. Samples underwent the assay at deep level. TCRdb keeps only in-frame clones here, not all; method: immunoSEQ multiplex PCR. The table has about a million clones, around 77% seen once. This chain joins TRBV4-1 and TRBJ1-4; no firm D call. The sequence was obtained from a man aged 18 to 30 in good health. Some clones in this sample may be carry-over from other donors' samples. Sample: memory CD4+ T cells from PBMCs. Subset noted: CD45RA-negative fraction. The CDR3 loop reads CASSQVPGNNEKLFF. For the CDR3, the DNA is TGCGCCAGCAGCCAAGTTCCGGGGAATAATGAAAAACTGTTTTTT.